One and the same sample provided the 7 T cell receptor beta chains below, sequenced in a study of blood T cell repertoires in COVID-19. Sequencing used immunoSEQ multiplex PCR; TCRdb keeps in-frame clones, though not all of them. The profile shows about 160,000 clones, over 70% of them singletons. Sequencing was done on a sample of PBMCs or T cells enriched from blood (not recorded which). These TCRs come from a woman between 55 and 75 years old who had recovered from COVID-19.

The CDR3 is CASSNRGVNTEAFF. DNA for the CDR3: TGTGCCAGTAGTAACAGGGGGGTGAACACTGAAGCTTTCTTT. The chain employs TRBV19 and TRBJ1-1; TRBD1 aligns across 8 bases. The CDR3 extends over 14 amino acids. V was clipped by 4 bases and J by 0 bases; unmatched bases: 1. Germline CDR1 is LNHDA and CDR2 is SQIVND (reference sequence).

The chain carries TRBV7-3 and TRBJ2-5, with 11 bases aligning to TRBD2. V shed 0 bases and J 2 bases; nucleotides not matched to a gene: 5. Germline V lookup: CDR1 SGHTA, CDR2 FQGTGA. The CDR3 loop spans 17 amino acids. CDR3 loop: CASSLTSLAGGQETQYF. The CDR3, as DNA: TGTGCCAGCAGCTTAACGTCGCTAGCGGGGGGACAAGAGACCCAGTACTTC.

The rearrangement uses TRBV6-2 or TRBV6-3 and TRBJ1-6; D remains ambiguous. Germline values: CDR1 MNHEY, CDR2 SVGEGT. The CDR3 sequence is 17 residues long. Trimming took 0 bases from V and 0 from J, leaving 9 bases between them. The CDR3 DNA sequence: TGTGCCAGCAGTTACTCATACGGGGACTCCTATAATTCACCCCTCCACTTT. Translating gives CASSYSYGDSYNSPLHF.

This clone was counted a single time. The chain carries TRBV11-2 and TRBJ1-3; D not resolved. CDR1 is SGHAT, CDR2 FQNNGV, per germline. The CDR3 length is 16 residues. V was cut by 5 bases and J by 3 bases, with 17 bases left in between. The DNA for the CDR3 is TGTGCCAGCAGCCCTTCTTGGGCATTGAATGGAAACACCATATATTTT. Residues: CASSPSWALNGNTIYF.

V usage is TRBV5-1 and J usage is TRBJ1-1, with D perhaps TRBD1 (5 bases). V was cut by 4 bases and J by 0 bases, with 10 bases left in between. The CDR3 is 14 amino acids. Germline V gives CDR1 SGHRS, CDR2 YFSETQ. CDR3 protein: CASSGGGVNTEAFF. Written as DNA, the CDR3 is TGCGCCAGCAGCGGGGGAGGGGTGAACACTGAAGCTTTCTTT.

The chain employs TRBV29-1 and TRBJ2-1, with D possibly matching TRBD1 (6 bases). The germline V gene encodes CDR1 SQVTM and CDR2 ANQGSEA. Trimming took 5 bases from V and 10 from J, leaving 12 bases between them. CDR3 length equals 11 residues. CDR3 in DNA: TGCAGCGTTCAACAACAGGGAGAGCAGTTCTTC. It specifies CSVQQQGEQFF.

This clone has a handful of counts. This chain links TRBV2 with TRBJ2-2, with D perhaps TRBD2 (5 bases). Per germline, CDR1 SNHLY and CDR2 FYNNEI. The CDR3 consists of 15 residues. V lost 5 bases and J lost 4, with 14 bases in between. CDR3 protein: CASSTTRGLTGELFF. The CDR3 DNA sequence: TGTGCCAGCAGTACAACTAGAGGGCTCACCGGGGAGCTGTTTTTT.